This T cell receptor beta chain appears in the sequencing data of a study of T cell responses to AZD1222 COVID-19 vaccine. General study findings and limits: Spike regions recognized by vaccine-associated CD4 TCRs spanned the protein, led by 160-218 and 743-854. Sampling captured repertoires only after the peak T cell response. Regions left unmutated in variants are reportedly the target of nearly half of spike-specific TCRs.

Assay used: immunoSEQ multiplex PCR; TCRdb lists only in-frame clones, some missing. The sample gives about 110,000 clones, roughly 88% of which show up once; more than 10% is in the top ten. This CDR3 is built from 15 residues. Per germline, CDR1 MNHNY and CDR2 SVGAGI (reference sequence). V shed 5 bases, J shed 2 bases, and the junction held 5 bases outside the gene matches. Concerning this clone: Its antigen is not identified.

The V call is TRBV6-6, the J call TRBJ2-1; 8 positions agree with TRBD2. The origin of this receptor is an adult in good health. Material: peripheral blood, obtained on day 0 of MenACWY control vaccination. For the CDR3, the DNA is TGTGCCAGCAGTCCGCCGGGGGGGGCCTACAATGAGCAGTTCTTC. This codes for CASSPPGGAYNEQFF.